Given below is one T cell receptor (beta chain) in context. The antigen is undetermined. There are 13 residues in the CDR3. Trimming shortened V by 1 base and J by 6 bases, and 10 bases separated the two germline ends. The germline V gene has CDR1 SGHVS and CDR2 FNYEAQ. The sample comes from a study of cytomegalovirus exposure and HLA in healthy donors. Study observations and caveats: Immune exposure data for these donors was limited to CMV serostatus. TCR beta sequences numbering some 17,000 were associated with HLA alleles at 0.05 false discovery rate in a later analysis. According to an earlier analysis, most TCR beta V segments yielded productive rearrangements about 90% or about 30% of the time.

The primer mix had 60 Vbeta and 13 Jbeta primers. Libraries were prepared by immunoSEQ multiplex PCR; TCRdb keeps only in-frame clonotypes and omits some of them. Here the sample spans roughly 220,000 clones, approximately 85% being singletons. The chain is built from TRBV7-6 and TRBJ2-7, with D unresolved. This TCR was sampled from a woman between 40 and 50 years old in good health and CMV-seronegative. The sample comprised PBMCs. Written as DNA, the CDR3 is TGTGCCAGCAGCTTAGAGCCTGAGGTCGAGCAGTACTTC. It encodes CASSLEPEVEQYF.